What follows is one TCR beta chain and its context. CDR3 length: 14 amino acids. V lost 6 bases and J lost 4; bases outside the gene matches: 11. Germline CDR1 SQVTM, CDR2 ANQGSEA. These data come from a study of blood T cell repertoires in COVID-19. Study background: Sites in the United States, Italy and Spain provided acute and convalescent COVID-19 samples. T cells, B-cell-depleted T cells, or PBMCs supplied cDNA or gDNA.

How the authors handled the data: Estimation of nucleated cell counts was performed using reference gene primer amplification. The assay was immunoSEQ multiplex PCR, and TCRdb's table has in-frame clones only and misses some. That table furnishes V, J and clone size, whereas the DNA furnished D and trimming. Counted here are around 130,000 clones, around 89% occurring once; the ten biggest clones make up 18%. The TCR comes from a man over 45 with active or convalescent COVID-19. Sequenced material: peripheral blood. The chain carries TRBV29-1 and TRBJ2-7; TRBD2 matches 8 bases. CDR3 amino acids: CSVASGPGGYEQYF. As DNA, the CDR3 is TGCAGCGTCGCTAGCGGGCCGGGCGGTTACGAGCAGTACTTC.